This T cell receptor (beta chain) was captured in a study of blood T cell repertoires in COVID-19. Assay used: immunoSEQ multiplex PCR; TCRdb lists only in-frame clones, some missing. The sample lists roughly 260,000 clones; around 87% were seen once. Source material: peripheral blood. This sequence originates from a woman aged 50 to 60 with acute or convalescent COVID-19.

The CDR3 loop is CASSYSKWREANNEQFF. CDR3 sequence (DNA): TGTGCCAGCAGTTACTCGAAGTGGCGGGAGGCGAATAATGAGCAGTTCTTC. This chain uses TRBV6-2 or TRBV6-3 with TRBJ2-1, with 8 bases matching TRBD2. V shed 0 bases, J shed 7 bases, and the junction held 11 bases outside the gene matches. CDR1 and CDR2 (germline): MNHEY, SVGEGT. This CDR3 spans 17 amino acids.